A single sample gave rise to the 3 T cell receptor beta chains below, sequenced in a study of T cells in localized non-small cell lung cancer. This table comes from immunoSEQ multiplex PCR, and its TCRdb copy is limited to in-frame clones, with some not included. The sample includes more than 2,500 clones, approximately 24% seen only once; the top ten take around 7.2%. The input for sequencing was lung tumor tissue, taken before any cancer treatment. These TCRs come from a woman aged 40 to 75 with stage I lung adenocarcinoma.

This clone has just a few counts. This chain joins TRBV6-8 and TRBJ1-1, with D unresolved. V shed 3 bases and J shed 4 bases, with 18 bases lying between them. This CDR3 is built from 16 residues. Germline CDR1 reads MNHGY; CDR2 reads SAAAGT. This CDR3 reads CASSYQAGTRSTEAFF. The CDR3 coding sequence is TGTGCCAGCAGTTATCAGGCAGGAACTAGGAGCACTGAAGCTTTCTTT.

This clone occurred a few times. The chain is built from TRBV11-3 and TRBJ2-2; 12 nucleotides align to TRBD2. CDR1 SGHNT and CDR2 YENEEA come from the germline V gene. Trimming took 5 bases from V and 6 from J; bases not matched to a gene: 10. This CDR3 has 17 residues. The CDR3 reads CASSMLAGGPPAGELFF. The CDR3 DNA reads TGTGCCAGCAGCATGCTAGCGGGGGGGCCTCCGGCCGGGGAGCTGTTTTTT. Filled out from reference TRBV11-3 and TRBJ2-2, the complete variable domain reads EAGVVQSPRYKIIEKKQPVAFWCNPISGHNTLYWYLQNLGQGPELLIRYENEEAVDDSQLPKDRFSAERLKGVDSTLKIQPAELGDSAVYLCASSMLAGGPPAGELFFGEGSRLTVL.

V and J are TRBV11-3 and TRBJ2-2; 9 positions agree with TRBD2. CDR1 and CDR2 (germline): SGHNT, YENEEA. The CDR3 is 16 amino acids. V lost 7 bases to trimming and J lost 5 bases; unmatched junction nucleotides: 11. The CDR3 region has the DNA TGTGCCAGCACCCTCATAGCGGGAGTGGTTACCGGGGAGCTGTTTTTT. It specifies CASTLIAGVVTGELFF. Filled out from reference TRBV11-3 and TRBJ2-2, the complete variable domain reads EAGVVQSPRYKIIEKKQPVAFWCNPISGHNTLYWYLQNLGQGPELLIRYENEEAVDDSQLPKDRFSAERLKGVDSTLKIQPAELGDSAVYLCASTLIAGVVTGELFFGEGSRLTVL.